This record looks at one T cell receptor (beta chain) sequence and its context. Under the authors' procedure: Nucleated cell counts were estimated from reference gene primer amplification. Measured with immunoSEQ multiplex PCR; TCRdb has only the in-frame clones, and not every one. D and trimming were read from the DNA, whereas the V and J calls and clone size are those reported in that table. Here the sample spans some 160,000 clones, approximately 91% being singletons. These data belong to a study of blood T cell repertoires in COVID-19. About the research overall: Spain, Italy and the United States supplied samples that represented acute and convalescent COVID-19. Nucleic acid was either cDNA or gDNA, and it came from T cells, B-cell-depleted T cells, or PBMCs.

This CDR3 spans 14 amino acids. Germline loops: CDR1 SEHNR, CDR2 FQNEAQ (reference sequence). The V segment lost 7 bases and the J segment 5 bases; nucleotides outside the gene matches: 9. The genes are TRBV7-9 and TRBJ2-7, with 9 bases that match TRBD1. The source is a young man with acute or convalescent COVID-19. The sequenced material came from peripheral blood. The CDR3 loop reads CASTLTGGRDEQYF. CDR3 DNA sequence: TGTGCCAGCACTTTAACAGGGGGCCGTGACGAGCAGTACTTC.